The text below deals with one TCR beta chain. This entry is derived from a study of T cell changes during pregnancy in multiple sclerosis. Profiling relied on immunoSEQ multiplex PCR, and the TCRdb table lists in-frame clones only, not all of them. The sample yields about 35,000 clones, 85% to 95% seen once. Germline V gene sequence: CDR1 ENHRY, CDR2 SYGVKD. CDR3 size: 13 residues. With 11 bases removed from V and 8 bases from J, the gap between germline ends came to 21 bases. This chain uses TRBV10-3 with TRBJ1-2, with D possibly matching TRBD1 (5 bases). The clonotype comes from a female donor with multiple sclerosis, enrolled in a pregnancy study. The sequencing used CD4+ T cells from peripheral blood mononuclear cells, collected in the second trimester of pregnancy. CDR3: CASSPGGRGGYTF. The CDR3 bases are TGTGCCTCGTCCCCGGGGGGAAGGGGCGGCTACACCTTC.